This T cell receptor beta chain was captured by sequencing in a study of post-analysis software for immune sequencing data. From germline, CDR1 is SGHRS and CDR2 YFSETQ. V shed 0 bases, J shed 8 bases, and the junction held 5 bases outside the gene matches. The CDR3 length is 14 residues. There are many counts of this clonotype. Its antigen is currently unknown. Findings and limits, study-wide: Relative to controls, patients had five TRBV segments at higher frequency, with TRBV5-6, TRBV5-1 and TRBV20-1 among these.

Unique molecular identifiers tagged the TCR beta cDNA libraries. TCRdb analysed the PCR reads with MiXCR anew, one entry per CDR3 protein. In the table there are some 240,000 distinct CDR3 sequences, roughly a third of which are singletons. Sequenced: blood. V is TRBV5-1 and J is TRBJ1-2; TRBD1 agrees at 9 bases. This clonotype originated in a girl between 5 and 17 years old with multiple sclerosis. DNA for the CDR3: TGCGCCAGCAGCTTGGGGACAGGGGCCGGCGGCTACACCTTC. Residues: CASSLGTGAGGYTF.